A selection of T cell receptor beta chains follows, all from one sample in a study of metastatic and nonmetastatic thyroid tumors. TCRdb re-called the PCR reads via MiXCR. The data show about 30,000 clones, more than 25% seen once. The material sequenced was blood. These receptors originate from a female donor with papillary thyroid cancer or a benign thyroid nodule (not recorded which). Some clones in this sample may be carry-over from other donors' samples. Both conserved end residues are part of each CDR3. Each record gives: J gene, clone size, V gene, D gene, CDR3 protein, CDR3 DNA. D genes are given only for firm matches. A clone size is listed for some rows: how often the clone was seen (once, few, many), or a class if it is expanded.

j_call: TRBJ2-2; clone_size: few; v_call: TRBV6-2/TRBV6-3; d_call: TRBD2; cdr3_aa: CASAPAGGGELFF; cdr3_nt: TGTGCCAGCGCGCCAGCGGGGGGCGGGGAGCTGTTTTTT
j_call: TRBJ2-3; clone_size: medium-sized; v_call: TRBV6-2/TRBV6-3; d_call: .; cdr3_aa: CASSYRPQRGLDTQYF; cdr3_nt: TGTGCCAGCAGTTACCGGCCACAAAGAGGGTTAGATACGCAGTATTTT
j_call: TRBJ2-5; clone_size: medium-sized; v_call: TRBV27; d_call: .; cdr3_aa: CASSPLLGTQETQYF; cdr3_nt: TGTGCCAGCAGCCCCCTATTAGGGACCCAAGAGACCCAGTACTTC
j_call: TRBJ1-1; clone_size: .; v_call: TRBV4-2; d_call: .; cdr3_aa: CASSQDQTQGRAFF; cdr3_nt: TGTGCCAGCAGCCAGGACCAAACACAGGGACGAGCTTTCTTT
j_call: TRBJ2-2; clone_size: .; v_call: TRBV9; d_call: .; cdr3_aa: CASSVEGDTGELFF; cdr3_nt: TGTGCCAGCAGCGTAGAGGGGGACACCGGGGAGCTGTTTTTT
j_call: TRBJ1-4; clone_size: few; v_call: TRBV28; d_call: .; cdr3_aa: CASNSDGEKLFF; cdr3_nt: TGTGCCAGCAACTCAGACGGTGAAAAACTGTTTTTT
j_call: TRBJ2-5; clone_size: .; v_call: TRBV7-6; d_call: .; cdr3_aa: CASSFYQGLGETQYF; cdr3_nt: TGTGCCAGCAGCTTCTACCAGGGTTTGGGGGAGACCCAGTACTTC
j_call: TRBJ2-1; clone_size: few; v_call: TRBV20-1; d_call: .; cdr3_aa: CSAIRDNGGNEQFF; cdr3_nt: TGCAGTGCTATACGGGACAACGGTGGCAATGAGCAGTTCTTC
j_call: TRBJ2-2; clone_size: few; v_call: TRBV19; d_call: .; cdr3_aa: CASSRRQVAGELFF; cdr3_nt: TGTGCCAGTAGTCGGCGACAGGTCGCCGGGGAGCTGTTTTTT
j_call: TRBJ2-3; clone_size: many; v_call: TRBV14; d_call: .; cdr3_aa: CASSQDEGFTDTQYF; cdr3_nt: TGTGCCAGCAGCCAAGATGAGGGTTTCACAGATACGCAGTATTTT
j_call: TRBJ2-7; clone_size: few; v_call: TRBV5-4; d_call: .; cdr3_aa: CASRGGDRANEQYF; cdr3_nt: TGTGCCAGCAGGGGGGGTGACAGGGCCAACGAGCAGTACTTC
j_call: TRBJ2-7; clone_size: many; v_call: TRBV15; d_call: .; cdr3_aa: CATSRDFGSRSYEQYF; cdr3_nt: TGTGCCACCAGCAGAGATTTCGGGTCTAGGTCCTACGAGCAGTACTTC
j_call: TRBJ1-1; clone_size: many; v_call: TRBV19; d_call: TRBD1; cdr3_aa: CASRGQWNTEAFF; cdr3_nt: TGTGCCAGTAGGGGACAGTGGAACACTGAAGCTTTCTTT
j_call: TRBJ2-1; clone_size: medium-sized; v_call: TRBV15; d_call: .; cdr3_aa: CATSRQDNEQFF; cdr3_nt: TGTGCCACCAGCAGACAGGACAATGAGCAGTTCTTC
j_call: TRBJ1-4; clone_size: .; v_call: TRBV5-1; d_call: TRBD1; cdr3_aa: CASSLGQANEKLFF; cdr3_nt: TGCGCCAGCAGCCTGGGACAGGCCAATGAAAAACTGTTTTTT
j_call: TRBJ2-2; clone_size: many; v_call: TRBV7-3; d_call: .; cdr3_aa: CASSPGSPRAGELFF; cdr3_nt: TGTGCCAGCAGCCCAGGGAGCCCCCGGGCCGGGGAGCTGTTTTTT
j_call: TRBJ1-6; clone_size: .; v_call: TRBV28; d_call: .; cdr3_aa: CASSSDSSPLHF; cdr3_nt: TGTGCCAGCAGTTCGGACAGTTCACCCCTCCACTTT
j_call: TRBJ2-5; clone_size: many; v_call: TRBV4-1; d_call: .; cdr3_aa: CASSPSNIVGAQYF; cdr3_nt: TGCGCCAGCAGCCCATCCAATATCGTTGGGGCCCAGTACTTC
j_call: TRBJ2-1; clone_size: many; v_call: TRBV12-3/TRBV12-4; d_call: .; cdr3_aa: CASSLTLNEQFF; cdr3_nt: TGCGCCAGCAGTTTAACACTGAATGAGCAGTTCTTC
j_call: TRBJ1-6; clone_size: few; v_call: TRBV10-1; d_call: TRBD1; cdr3_aa: CASSERTGVSPLHF; cdr3_nt: TGCGCCAGCAGTGAGAGGACAGGGGTCTCACCCCTCCACTTT
j_call: TRBJ2-4; clone_size: many; v_call: TRBV20-1; d_call: .; cdr3_aa: CSARVSKNIQYF; cdr3_nt: TGCAGTGCTAGAGTCAGCAAAAACATTCAGTACTTC
j_call: TRBJ1-3; clone_size: .; v_call: TRBV5-1; d_call: TRBD1; cdr3_aa: CASRSGTGISGNTIYF; cdr3_nt: TGCGCCAGCCGGTCCGGGACAGGGATCTCTGGAAACACCATATATTTT
j_call: TRBJ2-2; clone_size: .; v_call: TRBV19; d_call: TRBD1; cdr3_aa: CASSPRGTGDRFTGELFF; cdr3_nt: TGTGCCAGTAGTCCCCGCGGGACAGGGGACCGGTTCACCGGGGAGCTGTTTTTT
j_call: TRBJ1-2; clone_size: .; v_call: TRBV27; d_call: .; cdr3_aa: CASRPGQPNYGYTF; cdr3_nt: TGTGCCAGCAGGCCCGGACAGCCTAACTATGGCTACACCTTC
j_call: TRBJ2-1; clone_size: .; v_call: TRBV2; d_call: TRBD2; cdr3_aa: CASSVESGSGDERFF; cdr3_nt: TGTGCCAGCAGTGTGGAGAGCGGGAGTGGGGATGAGCGGTTCTTC
j_call: TRBJ2-7; clone_size: .; v_call: TRBV6-1; d_call: TRBD2; cdr3_aa: CASRGSGGPRNEQYF; cdr3_nt: TGTGCCAGCAGGGGATCGGGAGGGCCGAGGAACGAGCAGTACTTC
j_call: TRBJ2-3; clone_size: many; v_call: TRBV29-1; d_call: TRBD2; cdr3_aa: CSVRVPREATDTQYF; cdr3_nt: TGCAGCGTTAGGGTTCCGCGGGAGGCCACAGATACGCAGTATTTT
j_call: TRBJ2-3; clone_size: few; v_call: TRBV5-8; d_call: TRBD2; cdr3_aa: CASSLEGLGKDTQYF; cdr3_nt: TGTGCCAGCAGCTTGGAGGGACTAGGGAAGGATACGCAGTATTTT
j_call: TRBJ1-1; clone_size: .; v_call: TRBV11-2; d_call: TRBD1; cdr3_aa: CAGSKGQAKRDTEAFF; cdr3_nt: TGTGCCGGCAGCAAGGGACAGGCTAAACGGGACACTGAAGCTTTCTTT
j_call: TRBJ2-2; clone_size: .; v_call: TRBV5-1; d_call: TRBD1; cdr3_aa: CASSPGTGVLGELFF; cdr3_nt: TGCGCCAGCAGCCCCGGGACAGGGGTTCTCGGGGAGCTGTTTTTT
j_call: TRBJ2-7; clone_size: .; v_call: TRBV28; d_call: TRBD2; cdr3_aa: CASSAGLAGDSEQYF; cdr3_nt: TGTGCCAGCAGTGCGGGACTAGCGGGAGACAGCGAGCAGTACTTC
j_call: TRBJ1-5; clone_size: .; v_call: TRBV2; d_call: .; cdr3_aa: CASRGQAPIISNQPQHF; cdr3_nt: TGTGCCAGCAGGGGCCAGGCTCCCATAATCTCCAATCAGCCCCAGCATTTT
j_call: TRBJ1-2; clone_size: many; v_call: TRBV5-4; d_call: TRBD1; cdr3_aa: CASSLKTGEYYGYTF; cdr3_nt: TGTGCCAGCAGCTTAAAGACAGGGGAATACTATGGCTACACCTTC
j_call: TRBJ2-7; clone_size: many; v_call: TRBV4-1; d_call: TRBD1; cdr3_aa: CASSAGQGTTYEQYF; cdr3_nt: TGCGCCAGCAGCGCCGGACAGGGGACTACCTACGAGCAGTACTTC
j_call: TRBJ1-1; clone_size: .; v_call: TRBV20-1; d_call: .; cdr3_aa: CSAPSLGGLNTEAFF; cdr3_nt: TGCAGTGCACCCTCTCTCGGAGGGCTAAACACTGAAGCTTTCTTT
j_call: TRBJ2-5; clone_size: few; v_call: TRBV28; d_call: TRBD1; cdr3_aa: CASSPNRGTGVKETQYF; cdr3_nt: TGTGCCAGCAGTCCAAACCGGGGGACAGGAGTTAAAGAGACCCAGTACTTC
j_call: TRBJ1-4; clone_size: .; v_call: TRBV5-1; d_call: .; cdr3_aa: CASSLVGIEKLFF; cdr3_nt: TGCGCCAGCAGCTTGGTAGGAATTGAAAAACTGTTTTTT
j_call: TRBJ2-5; clone_size: few; v_call: TRBV19; d_call: .; cdr3_aa: CASSIAGGETQYF; cdr3_nt: TGTGCCAGTAGTATAGCAGGGGGGGAGACCCAGTACTTC
j_call: TRBJ2-7; clone_size: medium-sized; v_call: TRBV11-3; d_call: .; cdr3_aa: CASSLLDNYEQYF; cdr3_nt: TGTGCCAGCAGCTTATTGGACAATTACGAGCAGTACTTC
j_call: TRBJ2-3; clone_size: .; v_call: TRBV5-1; d_call: TRBD2; cdr3_aa: CASSSGLAGVGGDTQYF; cdr3_nt: TGCGCCAGCAGCTCGGGACTAGCGGGAGTCGGGGGAGATACGCAGTATTTT
j_call: TRBJ2-7; clone_size: .; v_call: TRBV19; d_call: .; cdr3_aa: CASRATDIPSYEQYF; cdr3_nt: TGTGCCAGTAGGGCGACAGATATACCTTCCTACGAGCAGTACTTC